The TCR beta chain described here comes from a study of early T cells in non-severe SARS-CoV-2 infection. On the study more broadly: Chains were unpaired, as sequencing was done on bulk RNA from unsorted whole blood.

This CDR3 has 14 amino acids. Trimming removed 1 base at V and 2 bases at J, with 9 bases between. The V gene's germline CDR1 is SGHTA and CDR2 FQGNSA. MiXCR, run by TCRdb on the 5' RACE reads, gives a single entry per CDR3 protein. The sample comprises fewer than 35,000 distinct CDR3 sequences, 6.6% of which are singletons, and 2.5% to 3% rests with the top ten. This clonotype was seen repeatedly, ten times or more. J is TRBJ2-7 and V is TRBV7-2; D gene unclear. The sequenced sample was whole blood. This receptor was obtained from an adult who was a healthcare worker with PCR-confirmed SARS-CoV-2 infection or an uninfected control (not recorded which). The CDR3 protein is CASSLDGVAYEQYF. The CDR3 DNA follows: TGTGCCAGCAGCTTAGATGGGGTGGCCTACGAGCAGTACTTC.